This T cell receptor (beta chain) is drawn from a study of T cells in Graves' hyperthyroidism and ophthalmopathy (dated by TCRdb to between 2018 and 2021). General notes on the study: Peripheral blood samples were taken at initial diagnosis, before any treatment was given. A discovery cohort of around 98 patients, about 40 with Graves' ophthalmopathy and fewer than 65 with stable Graves' hyperthyroidism, was used to find distinguishing TCR V-J signatures. Prospective prediction of ophthalmopathy was tested in an independent validation cohort consisting of 18 hyperthyroidism patients and approximately 16 patients who later progressed to ophthalmopathy. The approximately 100 discovery patients were randomly split 7:3 into training and test sets. The study also compared thyroid tissue and blood T-cell repertoires from several Graves' hyperthyroidism patients. Following sampling, methimazole starting at 30 mg daily was given to hyperthyroidism patients, and high-dose intravenous methylprednisolone was given to ophthalmopathy patients. The paper reports TCR Vbeta CDR3 sequencing of roughly 140 peripheral blood samples: under 45 ophthalmopathy, fewer than 80 hyperthyroidism and around 17 progressor patients. Broader findings and caveats from the paper: Blood samples also contained most of the expanded thyroid clonotypes (frequency above 0.001), which suggests that blood repertoires may reflect thyroid immune responses. Sample size was not statistically predetermined, and blinding of investigators to group allocation was not performed. In cross-validation, a model built on a 13 V-J signature told ophthalmopathy apart from stable hyperthyroidism with approximately 90% sensitivity and around 83% specificity, and in testing the same model reached 80%/75%. In validation, the model predicted progression to ophthalmopathy with approximately 71% sensitivity and about 73% specificity, a median of about 6.7 months before onset.

V and J lose 1 base and 0 bases, and a span of 10 bases separates them. The CDR3 contains 16 residues, cysteine and phenylalanine counted. Kept here is only the CDR3 DNA, which spans 48 bases and is read in frame from base 1. Looking up the germline V gene yields CDR1 SGHVS and CDR2 FQNEAQ. The TCR beta CDR3 regions were amplified from RNA transcripts. The TCR CDR3 was subjected to a first round of RT-PCR using the HTBI primer set and the Qiagen OneStep RT-PCR kit. A second multiplex PCR round built the libraries, followed by size selection and purification. Libraries were sequenced paired-end with 100 bp reads on an Illumina HiSeq2000. From the authors' description of their analysis: SOAPnuke was used to process the raw data, with reads discarded if the reads contained adapters or uncalled bases, had a mean Phred below 15, or lacked an exact constant-primer or identifier match. COPE v1.2.5 was used to merge the high-quality paired reads, and each unique nucleotide sequence was defined as a clonotype. Clonotypes were aligned to IMGT TRBV, TRBD and TRBJ reference segments using MiTCR v1.1. Only V-J combinations with frequency above 0.0001, covering about 99% of repertoires, were analysed. A TCS score was defined as the ratio between F50 (clonal expansion) and ExV (chaos), using BLOSUM62-based TCRdist between CDR3 peptides within each V-J. Welch's t-statistics and random forest reduced roughly 530 V-J features to 13, which were used in a naive Bayes classifier (R e1071). TCRdb handled the public reads itself, with Q25 trimming in fastp and clone calling in MiXCR, and kept productive beta chains. Each CDR3 protein gets just one entry, which takes the most common genes and DNA from the rows behind it. TCRdb's processing, not the authors' own work, is the source of the V and J calls. Here the sample has about 290,000 distinct CDR3 sequences; roughly an eighth occur a single time. The ten largest clones take up around 8% of the sample.

Stable Graves' hyperthyroidism was defined as no progression to ophthalmopathy during 18 months of follow-up. Hyperthyroidism patients were newly diagnosed, had a disease duration of under 2 months, and were aged 18 to 65 years. Exclusion was applied to patients with uncontrolled infections, other autoimmune diseases, pregnancy or lactation. Diagnoses were established on the basis of clinical symptoms, serum thyroxine and TRAb, thyroid ultrasound, and orbital computed tomography. Ficoll-Paque density gradient centrifugation was used to isolate PBMCs from 10 ml of fresh peripheral blood. Total RNA was extracted using Trizol reagent, and RNA quality was assessed on an Agilent 2100 Bioanalyzer. This clonotype was recorded at least ten times. The target of this receptor is not known. There are no base qualities to consult, and no much larger clone falls within one base.

The V and J segments used are TRBV7-8 and TRBJ1-3; no D gene call is confident. The material sequenced was blood. The receptor's source is a middle-aged woman with Graves' hyperthyroidism. The DNA sequence is TGTGCCAGCAGCTTAGGGCCCCCTCTCTCTGGAAACACCATATATTTT. This sequence encodes CASSLGPPLSGNTIYF.